These T cell receptor beta chains were read from a single sample in a study of shared clonotypes between healthy human individuals. The protocol was immunoSEQ multiplex PCR, while the TCRdb copy is restricted to in-frame clones and leaves out a portion. The sample comprises roughly 1,500,000 clones, approximately 98.5% of which are singletons, and around 0.33% rests with the top ten. Sequenced sample: naive CD4+ T cells sorted from blood. The receptors originated from a man aged 25 to 40 in good health. Each CDR3 is given with its conserved first and last residue. D genes are given only for firm matches. Clone size appears in some rows only: once, few, many, or a class for an expanded clone.

TRBJ1-3 TRBD1 NA TRBV28 CASSFPDRGLYTIYF TGTGCCAGCAGTTTCCCTGACAGGGGATTATACACCATATATTTT
TRBJ2-7 NA NA TRBV11-2 CASSRATGPYEQYF TGTGCCAGCAGCCGAGCGACAGGACCCTACGAGCAGTACTTC
TRBJ2-2 NA NA TRBV19 CASSMGNTGELFF TGTGCCAGTAGTATGGGGAACACCGGGGAGCTGTTTTTT
TRBJ2-7 NA NA TRBV4-1 CASSLEGVQYF TGCGCCAGCAGCCTAGAAGGGGTGCAGTACTTC
TRBJ1-5 NA NA TRBV19 CASSIWGQPQHF TGTGCCAGTAGTATATGGGGTCAGCCCCAGCATTTT
TRBJ1-5 NA NA TRBV28 CASIEFLGGQPQHF TGTGCCAGCATTGAATTTCTCGGTGGGCAGCCCCAGCATTTT
TRBJ2-5 TRBD1 NA TRBV7-9 CASRPPGQGRETQYF TGTGCCAGCAGACCACCGGGACAGGGGCGAGAGACCCAGTACTTC
TRBJ2-7 NA NA TRBV11-1 CASSSQGSPYEQYF TGTGCCAGCAGCTCCCAGGGATCCCCCTACGAGCAGTACTTC
TRBJ1-1 TRBD1 NA TRBV25-1 CASRGQMNTEAFF TGTGCCAGCAGGGGACAGATGAACACTGAAGCTTTCTTT
TRBJ2-2 NA NA TRBV6-6 CASSHPGGELFF TGTGCCAGCAGCCATCCGGGGGGGGAGCTGTTTTTT
TRBJ2-1 TRBD2 NA TRBV9 CASSALAGGAYNEQFF TGTGCCAGCAGCGCCCTAGCGGGAGGCGCCTACAATGAGCAGTTCTTC
TRBJ1-5 NA NA TRBV19 CASSIGGNQPQHF TGTGCCAGTAGTATTGGGGGCAATCAGCCCCAGCATTTT
TRBJ1-4 NA NA TRBV7-8 CASSLRTGRLFATNEKLFF TGTGCCAGCAGCTTAAGGACTGGGAGATTATTTGCAACTAATGAAAAACTGTTTTTT
TRBJ2-2 NA once TRBV7-2 CASGRGPTGELFF TGTGCCAGCGGGCGGGGCCCGACCGGGGAGCTGTTTTTT
TRBJ1-5 NA NA TRBV10-3 CAIGPADSNQPQHF TGTGCCATCGGACCAGCAGATAGCAATCAGCCCCAGCATTTT
TRBJ2-5 NA NA TRBV11-2 CASRLGGTQYF TGTGCCAGCAGATTAGGGGGGACCCAGTACTTC
TRBJ2-7 NA NA TRBV28 CASNKGGSTYEQYF TGTGCCAGCAACAAGGGAGGTTCTACCTACGAGCAGTACTTC
TRBJ2-5 TRBD1 NA TRBV25-1 CASSEWTGGRGETQYF TGTGCCAGCAGTGAGTGGACAGGGGGCCGGGGAGAGACCCAGTACTTC
TRBJ1-1 NA once TRBV2 CASSDGFGEAFF TGTGCCAGCAGTGATGGGTTCGGTGAAGCTTTCTTT
TRBJ2-7 NA NA TRBV13 CASSPDNREQYF TGTGCCAGCAGCCCTGACAACCGGGAGCAGTACTTC